Below, 6 T cell receptor beta chains from the same sample are listed, as sequenced in a study of blood T cell repertoires in COVID-19. The method was immunoSEQ multiplex PCR; TCRdb's version includes in-frame clones alone and lacks a portion of them. This table has 160,000 or so clones, about 77% appearing once. Material: peripheral blood. These receptors were collected from an elderly woman with acute or convalescent COVID-19.

This chain connects TRBV5-1 to TRBJ1-1; 9 nucleotides align to TRBD1. V was pared by 0 bases and J by 1 base, with 10 bases of the junction left unmatched. Germline CDR1 and CDR2: SGHRS and YFSETQ. There are 18 residues in the CDR3. Here the CDR3 DNA reads TGCGCCAGCAGCTTGGAGATAACAGGGGGCTCGGCGAACACTGAAGCTTTCTTT. It is translated as CASSLEITGGSANTEAFF.

V usage is TRBV7-8 and J usage is TRBJ1-2; no clear D gene. With 1 base removed from V and 4 bases from J, the gap between germline ends came to 10 bases. Germline V gives CDR1 SGHVS, CDR2 FQNEAQ. The CDR3 contains 14 residues. CDR3 in amino acids: CASSLGASLYGYTF. The DNA for the CDR3 is TGTGCCAGCAGCTTAGGGGCCTCTCTCTATGGCTACACCTTC.

The genes are TRBV20-1 and TRBJ1-4, with 7 bases fitting TRBD1. The V gene end was trimmed by 6 bases and the J gene end by 1 base; junction bases not matched to a gene: 5. Germline loops: CDR1 DFQATT, CDR2 SNEGSKA (reference sequence). The CDR3 consists of 14 residues. CDR3 in amino acids: CSASRQGTNEKLFF. CDR3 DNA: TGCAGTGCAAGTCGACAGGGAACTAATGAAAAACTGTTTTTT.

The rearrangement uses TRBV11-2 and TRBJ1-2; no clear D gene. From germline, CDR1 is SGHAT and CDR2 FQNNGV. V shed 4 bases and J shed 4 bases, with 7 bases lying between them. The CDR3 contains 12 residues. CDR3 nucleotides: TGTGCCAGCAGCTCCCGGGGCTATGGCTACACCTTC. Its translation: CASSSRGYGYTF.

This rearrangement joins TRBV19 to TRBJ1-3; D unclear. V shed 0 bases and J shed 8 bases, with 11 bases lying between them. The CDR3 is 14 residues long. The V gene's germline CDR1 is LNHDA and CDR2 SQIVND (reference sequence). The DNA for the CDR3 is TGTGCCAGTAGTATAGATCCCGGGTTGGACACCATATATTTT. This translates into CASSIDPGLDTIYF.

This clone was seen once. J is TRBJ2-1 and V is TRBV4-2; D possibly corresponds to TRBD2 (6 bases). Trimming took off 0 bases at V and 0 bases at J, with 12 bases between the two ends. Germline V gene data show CDR1 as LGHNA and CDR2 as YNFKEQ. The CDR3 is made up of 17 amino acids. The CDR3 here is CASSQEGGASSYNEQFF. In DNA, the CDR3 is TGTGCCAGCAGCCAAGAAGGCGGGGCGAGCTCCTACAATGAGCAGTTCTTC.